A selection of T cell receptor beta chains follows, all from one sample in a study of T cells in Graves' hyperthyroidism and ophthalmopathy. Each CDR3 protein is one row after TCRdb ran MiXCR on the multiplex PCR reads. The table shows some 500,000 distinct CDR3 sequences, with about 16% occurring only once. Sequencing input: blood. These receptors were collected from a woman in her twenties or thirties with Graves' ophthalmopathy. Both conserved end residues are part of each CDR3. A D gene is named only where the DNA matches it firmly. Not every row has a clone size; where given, it reads once, few, many or a size class.

v_gene	j_gene	d_gene	abundance	CDR3aa
TRBV6-1	TRBJ1-6	NA	once	CASSTRKNSPLHF
TRBV11-3	TRBJ2-5	NA	many	CASSPGGGGVETQYF
TRBV7-3	TRBJ2-1	NA	many	CASSPSGGLNEQFF
TRBV3-1	TRBJ2-3	TRBD2	many	CASSPLAGLADTQYF
TRBV4-1	TRBJ2-1	NA	NA	CASSQNMGEQFF
TRBV6-1	TRBJ2-7	TRBD2	few	CASSPGTSQSYEQYF
TRBV27	TRBJ2-3	TRBD2	many	CASSLGIAGEETDTQYF
TRBV7-9	TRBJ2-2	NA	few	CASNWVPNTGELFF
TRBV12-3/TRBV12-4	TRBJ1-4	TRBD1	many	CASTEGGREKLFF
TRBV4-3	TRBJ1-1	NA	many	CASSRREGTEAFF
TRBV28	TRBJ2-5	TRBD2	many	CASRPTSGIVGTYQETQYF
TRBV6-1	TRBJ2-1	TRBD2	few	CASRGTPGGNEQFF
TRBV28	TRBJ2-5	TRBD2	many	CASSKLEREGETQYF
TRBV7-9	TRBJ2-1	NA	few	CASSPSGRYNGQFF
TRBV11-2	TRBJ2-2	NA	many	CASSFSGHRNPGELFF
TRBV7-6	TRBJ2-3	NA	NA	CVSTPYTDTQYF
TRBV4-2	TRBJ2-1	TRBD2	NA	CASSQVSLAGGRSSYSEQFF
TRBV20-1	TRBJ2-5	TRBD1	many	CSAIGQGAETQYF
TRBV28	TRBJ2-7	TRBD1	NA	CASRFGTGGINEQYF
TRBV29-1	TRBJ2-3	NA	NA	CSVDLPETTDTQYF
TRBV30	TRBJ1-1	NA	many	CAWNDVEAFF
TRBV27	TRBJ2-3	TRBD1	few	CASAQHQQGAGTDTQYF
TRBV5-1	TRBJ2-1	TRBD2	few	CASSLDVAGGDEQFF
TRBV5-1	TRBJ2-7	NA	many	CASSSHVVRSYEQYF
TRBV11-2	TRBJ2-2	NA	many	CASSLVLTGELFF
TRBV20-1	TRBJ2-7	TRBD2	many	CSAGSGRSSYEQYF
TRBV5-6	TRBJ2-5	NA	few	CASSLGGNQETQYF
TRBV10-3	TRBJ2-2	TRBD2	few	CAIRRGPGLAGVDNTGELFF
TRBV28	TRBJ1-4	NA	NA	CASRDGGSTNEKLFF
TRBV28	TRBJ1-4	NA	many	CASYQRGVGREKLFF
TRBV29-1	TRBJ2-1	TRBD2	many	CSVVGLAGGYNEQFF
TRBV29-1	TRBJ2-7	TRBD1	many	CSGYGTGGDEQYF
TRBV14	TRBJ1-1	NA	NA	CASSQGVGTARATEAFF
TRBV7-2	TRBJ1-4	NA	many	CASSYRAGEGSEKLFF
TRBV10-3	TRBJ1-5	TRBD1	few	CAISGTGGKGNQPQHF
TRBV19	TRBJ2-1	TRBD2	NA	CASSIVASGSNEQFF
TRBV7-8	TRBJ1-1	NA	few	CASSSEAFWDLFTDTEAFF
TRBV29-1	TRBJ1-5	NA	NA	CSVGTIDQPQHF
TRBV3-1	TRBJ1-1	NA	many	CASSRGENTEAFF
TRBV12-3/TRBV12-4	TRBJ1-2	NA	many	CASSQGVLGYTF
TRBV5-1	TRBJ2-1	NA	NA	CASSKPALMTDEQFF
TRBV6-5	TRBJ2-1	TRBD2	NA	CASSYRSGRAYNEQFF
TRBV24-1	TRBJ2-1	NA	NA	CATSDTRVSYNEQFF
TRBV12-3/TRBV12-4	TRBJ2-3	NA	many	CASRDSTDTQYF
TRBV19	TRBJ2-3	NA	few	CASRSENTDTQYF
TRBV20-1	TRBJ2-7	TRBD1	many	CSALGRPGQGLGEQYF
TRBV7-8	TRBJ2-5	NA	many	CASSAQGLGETQYF
TRBV20-1	TRBJ1-3	NA	many	CSATGTMEGNTIYF
TRBV20-1	TRBJ2-1	NA	many	CSATPQYNEQFF
TRBV5-1	TRBJ2-3	TRBD1	NA	CASSPRIGQVMTDTQYF
TRBV20-1	TRBJ2-3	TRBD1	many	CSATDRDSTDTQYF